The 10 T cell receptor beta chains below all came from one sample that was sequenced in a study of blood T cell repertoires in COVID-19. Sequenced by immunoSEQ multiplex PCR; TCRdb stores in-frame clones only, minus some. Of roughly 120,000 clones listed, approximately 81% were seen once; the top ten hold approximately 1.5%. Sequenced input: peripheral blood. These receptor sequences come from a man aged 35-49 years with acute or convalescent COVID-19.

The rearrangement joins TRBV5-1 to TRBJ2-7; a weak D match, TRBD1 (5 bases). V lost 1 base, J lost 0 bases, and 8 bases lay in between. This CDR3 is built from 14 residues. Germline-derived CDR1 and CDR2 are SGHRS and YFSETQ. CDR3 region: CASSLSTGSYEQYF. The CDR3 DNA reads as TGCGCCAGCAGCTTGAGCACAGGCTCCTACGAGCAGTACTTC.

The chain joins TRBV28 to TRBJ2-5, with D possibly being TRBD2 (5 bases). Trimming shortened V by 3 bases and J by 2 bases, and 13 bases separated the two germline ends. CDR1 MDHEN and CDR2 SYDVKM come from the germline V gene. This CDR3 region has 15 residues. The CDR3 here is CASSFKGAFQETQYF. The CDR3 coding sequence is TGTGCCAGCAGTTTTAAGGGAGCCTTTCAAGAGACCCAGTACTTC.

The chain couples TRBV21-1 to TRBJ2-2; TRBD2, as called in the table, went unchecked against the DNA. TRBV21-1 is an annotated pseudogene. The CDR3 length is 16 residues. This CDR3 is CASSNYGGTSTGELFF. Written as DNA, the CDR3 is TGTGCCAGCAGCAACTACGGGGGAACCAGTACCGGGGAGCTGTTTTTT.

The chain combines TRBV21-1 with TRBJ2-3; TRBD1 is the table's D call and was not checked against the DNA. TRBV21-1 is a known pseudogene. The CDR3 consists of 16 residues. The CDR3 DNA reads TGTGCCAGCAGCAAAGTCGCAGGGCAGTACACAGATACGCAGTATTTT. Protein: CASSKVAGQYTDTQYF.

This chain links TRBV11-3 with TRBJ2-1; 13 nucleotides align to TRBD2. The V gene end was trimmed by 4 bases and the J gene end by 8 bases; junction bases not matched to a gene: 5. Germline V lookup: CDR1 SGHNT, CDR2 YENEEA. The CDR3 is made up of 15 amino acids. The CDR3 here is CASSSWTSGSYEQFF. CDR3 in DNA: TGTGCCAGCAGCTCCTGGACTAGCGGGAGCTATGAGCAGTTCTTC.

The chain links TRBV14 to TRBJ2-2, with 14 bases lining up with TRBD2. The J segment lost 7 bases and the V segment lost 1 base, leaving 8 bases of the junction unmatched. CDR3 length: 18 residues. CDR1 SGHDN and CDR2 FVKESK come from the germline V gene. Here the CDR3 reads CASSQGGLAGALFGELFF. Here the CDR3 DNA reads TGTGCCAGCAGCCAAGGGGGACTAGCGGGGGCGCTTTTCGGGGAGCTGTTTTTT.

The sample holds one count of this clone. The chain is built from TRBV2 and TRBJ1-6, with 7 bases identical to TRBD1. This CDR3 has 14 amino acids. Germline lookup yields CDR1 SNHLY and CDR2 FYNNEI. V was clipped by 7 bases and J by 8 bases; unmatched bases: 8. DNA for the CDR3: TGTGCCAGCATACTCGACAGGGCTTATTCACCCCTCCACTTT. This codes for CASILDRAYSPLHF.

This chain uses TRBV7-3 with TRBJ1-2, with D possibly matching TRBD1 (5 bases). This CDR3 region has 14 residues. Trimming took 5 bases from V and 2 from J, leaving 12 bases between them. From germline, CDR1 is SGHTA and CDR2 FQGTGA. The CDR3 region has the DNA TGTGCCAGCAGCCTTGGGGGGAGCAACTATGGCTACACCTTC. Residues: CASSLGGSNYGYTF.

The chain has TRBV7-6 and TRBJ1-4, with 7 bases fitting TRBD1. Per germline, CDR1 SGHVS and CDR2 FNYEAQ. The CDR3 covers 18 residues. J was trimmed by 7 bases and V by 2 bases; bases with no gene match: 16. The CDR3 coding sequence is TGTGCCAGCAGCTTAATGATGGGGCCAGGGGGAGAGGGTGAAAAACTGTTTTTT. It encodes CASSLMMGPGGEGEKLFF.

The CDR3 DNA sequence: TGTGCCAGCAGCTTGGAGCTTGGGAGGGGGAAAAATGAGCAGTTCTTC. Encoded protein: CASSLELGRGKNEQFF. This sequence joins TRBV5-8 and TRBJ2-1, with a tentative D call TRBD2 (7 bases). Germline V gene data show CDR1 as SGHTS and CDR2 as YDEGEE. This CDR3 is 16 amino acids long. V was trimmed by 0 bases and J by 7 bases, leaving 17 bases between them.